This entry describes one T cell receptor (beta chain). The antigen remains undetermined. The data were obtained in a study of cytomegalovirus exposure and HLA in healthy donors. Study findings and constraints: Cytomegalovirus-associated TCR beta chains were listed, numbering under 200. When analyzed later, a missense DCLRE1C variant was found to be linked to TCR beta V- and J-gene trimming.

The PCR ran on 60 Vbeta and 13 Jbeta primers. Assay: immunoSEQ multiplex PCR; the TCRdb copy retains only in-frame clones and omits some. The sample consists of fewer than 95,000 clones, 70% to 90% of them appearing once. V was pared by 3 bases and J by 6 bases, with 12 bases between. The CDR3 contains 14 residues. CDR1 and CDR2 (germline): SGHRS, YFSETQ. The TCR sequence derives from a man younger than 30 in good health and CMV-seronegative. The sequenced material came from PBMCs. V usage is TRBV5-1 and J usage is TRBJ2-2, with D perhaps matching TRBD2 (6 bases). The CDR3 sequence is CASSYRGSAGELFF. The CDR3 DNA reads as TGCGCCAGCAGCTATCGGGGGAGCGCCGGGGAGCTGTTTTTT. The full variable domain, rest sourced from reference TRBV5-1 and TRBJ2-2, is KAGVTQTPRYLIKTRGQQVTLSCSPISGHRSVSWYQQTPGQGLQFLFEYFSETQRNKGNFPGRFSGRQFSNSRSEMNVSTLELGDSALYLCASSYRGSAGELFFGEGSRLTVL.